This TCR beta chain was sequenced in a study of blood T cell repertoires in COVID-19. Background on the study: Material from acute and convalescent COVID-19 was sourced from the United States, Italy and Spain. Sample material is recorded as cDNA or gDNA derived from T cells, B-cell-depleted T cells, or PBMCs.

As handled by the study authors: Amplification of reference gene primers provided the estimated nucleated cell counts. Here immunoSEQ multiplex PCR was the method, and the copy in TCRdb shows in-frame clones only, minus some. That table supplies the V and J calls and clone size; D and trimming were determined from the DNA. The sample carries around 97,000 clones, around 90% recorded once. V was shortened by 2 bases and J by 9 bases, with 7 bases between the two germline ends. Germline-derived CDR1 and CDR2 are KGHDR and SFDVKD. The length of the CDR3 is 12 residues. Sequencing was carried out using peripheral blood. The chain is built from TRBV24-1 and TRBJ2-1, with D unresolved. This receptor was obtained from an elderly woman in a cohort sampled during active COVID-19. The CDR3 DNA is TGTGCCACCAGTGATTGGCCTAGTGAGCAGTTCTTC. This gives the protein CATSDWPSEQFF.